Below, 27 T cell receptor delta chains from the same sample are listed, as sequenced in a study of γδ T cells in repeated Plasmodium falciparum infection. Vgamma9/Vdelta2+ and Vdelta2-negative gammadelta T cells were flow-sorted from PBMC for bulk sequencing. TCRdb fed the multiplex PCR reads into CATT to redo clone calling. The table lists 45,000 to 50,000 delta-chain clones, roughly 1.5% of them singletons. The sequenced sample consisted of gamma-delta T cells from blood. The source is a pool of human donors (malaria-infected and uninfected, not separated).

As regards this clone: The TCRdb protein comes from a much larger clone and disagrees with this DNA's translation at residue 14, likely due to a read error; the protein given here is derived from the DNA. The chain joins TRDV1 to TRDJ1; 7 bases fit TRDD3. The CDR3 contains 20 residues. CDR1 and CDR2 from the germline V gene are TSWWSYY and QGS. J lost 4 bases, V lost 2 bases, and 22 bases had no gene match. CDR3 residues: CALGEGAPLRPGDAVDKLIF. The CDR3 DNA sequence: TGTGCTCTTGGGGAAGGAGCGCCTTTACGTCCGGGGGATGCAGTCGATAAACTCATCTTT.

The table lists this clone with a few counts. Other DNA variants within this sample encode the same CDR3. J gene calling gave no result, while the V gene is TRDV1; no check of the table's D call, TRDD3, against the DNA was made. Germline values: CDR1 TSWWSYY, CDR2 QGS. The length of the CDR3 is 19 residues. CDR3 sequence: CALGELISYKILLHTVPIF. For the CDR3, the DNA is TGTGCTCTTGGGGAACTAATTTCATATAAGATACTCCTACACACCGTTCCCATCTTT.

This clone came up a few times. This DNA's translation differs at residue 9 from TCRdb's protein, which comes from a much larger clone; a read error is likely, and the protein shown is translated from the DNA. The chain joins TRDV1 to TRDJ1; the D gene is possibly TRDD3 (6 bases). CDR1 TSWWSYY and CDR2 QGS come from the germline V gene. The V end lost 0 bases, the J end lost 0 bases, and 17 bases lay between the germline ends. CDR3 length: 18 residues. The CDR3 DNA follows: TGTGCTCTTGGGGAACTTTACTGGGAGATAAGGTACACCGATAAACTCATCTTT. Its translation: CALGELYWEIRYTDKLIF.

This clone has only a few counts. For this DNA, TCRdb reports the protein of a much larger clone, which diverges at residue 3, most likely from a read error; the protein presented here is translated directly from the DNA. V and J are TRDV2 and TRDJ1; 8 nucleotides agree with TRDD3. The J gene is absent in TCRdb and was assigned here via DNA matching to germline. The CDR3 has 17 residues. The germline V gene encodes CDR1 GEAIGNYY and CDR2 EKD. The CDR3 DNA sequence: TGTGCCCGTGACACTGGGGGGGATTACCGGTACACCGATAAACTCATCTTT. This encodes CARDTGGDYRYTDKLIF.

In the case of this clone: The protein given by TCRdb reflects a much larger clone and differs at residue 3 from this DNA's translation, likely from a read error; the protein shown is the DNA's translation. The chain links TRDV1 to TRDJ1, with 7 positions matching TRDD3. Here the J gene came from matching the DNA to germline, since TCRdb omits it. Germline V CDR1 and CDR2: TSWWSYY, QGS. The CDR3 is made up of 20 amino acids. V shed 10 bases, J shed 0 bases, and the junction held 26 bases outside the gene matches. The CDR3 coding sequence is TGTGCTCCTAGCCCCTTGTCCTGGGGGTCCCCCGGTTGGTACACCGATAAACTCATCTTT. This sequence encodes CAPSPLSWGSPGWYTDKLIF.

This clone was picked up many times. This rearrangement joins TRDV3 to TRDJ1; TRDD3 aligns across 11 bases. V shed 3 bases, J shed 0 bases, and the junction held 15 bases outside the gene matches. Germline assignment: CDR1 TVYSNPD and CDR2 GDNSRS (reference sequence). The CDR3 consists of 18 residues. In DNA, the CDR3 is TGTGCCTTCCGGACCTCCTGGGGGATACCCCCGTACACCGATAAACTCATCTTT. Its translation is CAFRTSWGIPPYTDKLIF.

Concerning this clone: The translation of this DNA and the TCRdb protein of a much larger clone differ at residue 19, probably owing to a read error; the protein shown here is translated from the DNA. V and J are TRDV2 and TRDJ3, with TRDD3 matching over 7 bases. The J gene is not listed in TCRdb, so it was assigned here from a DNA match to germline. The germline V gene has CDR1 GEAIGNYY and CDR2 EKD. The CDR3 runs 22 residues. Here the CDR3 DNA reads TGTGCCTGTGACGACGTCCAATCCGAGGATACGAACTCATCCTGGGACACCCGAAAGATGTTTTTC. Amino acids: CACDDVQSEDTNSSWDTRKMFF.

As to this clone: A read error is the likely source, as a far larger clone sits one nucleotide away. Additional DNA sequences in this sample encode the identical CDR3. This chain joins TRDV1 and TRDJ1; 10 positions match TRDD3. Losses at the gene ends were 2 bases for V and 0 bases for J; bases not matched to a gene: 27. The CDR3 runs 24 residues. The V gene's germline CDR1 is TSWWSYY and CDR2 QGS. Written as DNA, the CDR3 is TGTGCTCTTGGGGAAGGGCTTCCTAGGCTGATTTACTGGGGGATCCCCCTTAACACCGATAAACTCATCTTT. Its protein product is CALGEGLPRLIYWGIPLNTDKLIF.

This clone was seen repeatedly, ten times or more. The J gene is TRDJ1, the V gene TRDV1, with 11 bases fitting TRDD3. In the absence of a J gene in TCRdb, the DNA was matched to germline to assign it here. Trimming removed 0 bases from V and 10 bases from J; junction bases left unmatched: 13. CDR1 TSWWSYY and CDR2 QGS come from the germline V gene. This CDR3 has 17 amino acids. Here the CDR3 reads CALGELRSYWGISGLIF. The CDR3, as DNA: TGTGCTCTTGGGGAACTAAGATCGTACTGGGGGATATCCGGACTCATCTTT.

This clone was counted a few times. This likely stems from a read error, as it lies one base from a far larger clone. Other DNA sequences in the sample encode the same CDR3. The CDR3 loop is CALGESTEQATSYPHWYMGTDKLIF. For the CDR3, the DNA is TGTGCTCTCGGGGAAAGTACTGAACAGGCTACGTCCTACCCTCACTGGTATATGGGCACCGATAAACTCATCTTT. The J gene is TRDJ1, the V gene TRDV1; a weak D match, TRDD2 (6 bases). No J gene is reported in TCRdb; it was inferred here by comparing the DNA with germline. This CDR3 region has 25 residues. Per the germline V gene, CDR1 is TSWWSYY and CDR2 is QGS.

This clone was counted only a few times. This DNA's translation differs at residue 8 from TCRdb's protein, which comes from a much larger clone; a read error is likely, and the protein shown is translated from the DNA. V is TRDV1 and J is TRDJ1, with TRDD3 matching 9 bases. No J segment appears in TCRdb, so it was assigned here by matching the sequence to germline. V trimming: 2 bases; J trimming: 3 bases; junction bases outside the gene matches: 25. From germline, CDR1 is TSWWSYY and CDR2 QGS. The length of the CDR3 is 22 residues. The CDR3 here is CALGERRCSYGLGGILSDKLIF. As DNA, the CDR3 is TGTGCTCTTGGGGAAAGAAGGTGTTCCTACGGACTCGGGGGGATACTCTCCGATAAACTCATCTTT.

A few counts support this clone. This sequence is one base from a far larger clone and is likely a read error. Within the sample, other DNA sequences also encode this same CDR3. This chain joins TRDV1 and TRDJ1; 8 positions agree with TRDD3. TCRdb leaves out the J gene; it was filled in here by matching the DNA to germline. CDR1 and CDR2 (germline): TSWWSYY, QGS. The CDR3 is 20 residues long. The ends lost 9 bases at V and 0 bases at J; junction bases unmatched: 24. The CDR3 is CALGLEVGYWGLTYTDKLIF. Here the CDR3 DNA reads TGTGCTCTCGGCCTTGAAGTCGGGTACTGGGGGTTAACCTACACCGATAAACTCATCTTT.

A remark on this clone: TCRdb's entry gives the protein of a much larger clone, which mismatches this DNA's translation at residue 6, likely from a read error; the protein reported here is translated from the DNA. CDR3 region: CALGEQGDSPRRRFTDKLIF. The CDR3 nucleotides read TGTGCTCTTGGGGAACAGGGCGATAGCCCTCGCCGACGTTTCACCGATAAACTCATCTTT. The V gene is TRDV1, the J gene TRDJ1; D gene unclear. Trimming left V 1 base short and J 1 base short, with 25 bases between. Germline V gene data show CDR1 as TSWWSYY and CDR2 as QGS. The CDR3 contains 20 residues.

As concerns this clone: A single base is all that separates this from a far larger clone, so a read error is likely. Other DNA sequences of this sample code for an identical CDR3. V is TRDV1 and J is TRDJ1, with D hard to call. Germline V lookup: CDR1 TSWWSYY, CDR2 QGS. Trimming took off 3 bases at V and 11 bases at J, with 19 bases between the two ends. CDR3 length: 14 amino acids. CDR3 in DNA: TGTGCTCTTGGGGACTCTCTTGCTCGTCTTAAGCTCATCTTT. This encodes CALGDSLARLKLIF.

In regard to this clone: The protein TCRdb lists belongs to a much larger clone and differs from this DNA's translation at residue 6, which points to a read error; the protein shown is made from the DNA. This sequence joins TRDV1 and TRDJ1; 7 nucleotides align to TRDD3. No J segment appears in TCRdb, so it was assigned here by matching the sequence to germline. The ends lost 1 base at V and 5 bases at J; junction bases unmatched: 37. The CDR3 loop spans 25 amino acids. The germline V gene has CDR1 TSWWSYY and CDR2 QGS. In nucleotides, the CDR3 is TGTGCTCTTGGGGAACCCAGCACTCCTATGAGGCCCCGACTGGGGTCGGCTCATCCGGCTGATAAACTCATCTTT. This gives the protein CALGEPSTPMRPRLGSAHPADKLIF.

This clone was counted at least ten times. A read error likely explains why the TCRdb protein, taken from a much larger clone, differs from this DNA's translation at residue 7; the protein shown is translated from the DNA. The chain joins TRDV3 to TRDJ1; D unresolved. V shed 4 bases and J shed 2 bases, with 20 bases lying between them. The CDR3 is 15 amino acids. In germline, CDR1 is TVYSNPD, CDR2 GDNSRS (reference sequence). DNA of the CDR3: TGTGCCTCAACGCTCCACCTCGCGGTGACCGATAAACTCATCTTT. Translating gives CASTLHLAVTDKLIF.

Comments on this clone: With only one base between it and a far larger clone, this is likely a read error. Other DNA sequences in the sample encode the same CDR3. The chain uses TRDV1 and TRDJ1; 8 bases map to TRDD2. The J gene, left out of TCRdb, was set here by checking the DNA against germline. V lost 4 bases and J lost 4; bases outside the gene matches: 26. Germline V gene sequence: CDR1 TSWWSYY, CDR2 QGS. The CDR3 has 21 residues. The CDR3 here is CALGVSFFFLQGGYANDKLIF. The CDR3 region has the DNA TGTGCTCTTGGGGTCTCCTTCTTCTTCCTACAAGGGGGGTACGCGAACGATAAACTCATCTTT.

Points on this clone: A far larger clone is one base from this, pointing to a likely read error. The sample holds other DNA sequences that translate to the same CDR3. V and J are TRDV1 and TRDJ1; 10 bases are shared with TRDD3. Germline CDR1 TSWWSYY, CDR2 QGS. The CDR3 runs to 21 residues. The CDR3 loop reads CALGELGPTELLGDWCDKLIF. For the CDR3, the DNA is TGTGCCCTTGGGGAACTCGGTCCTACAGAGCTACTGGGGGATTGGTGCGATAAACTCATCTTT.

A note on this clone: Translating this DNA gives a protein that differs at residue 5 from the TCRdb one, which belongs to a much larger clone; a read error is likely, and the protein shown is this translation. The chain joins TRDV2 to TRDJ1; the D gene is possibly TRDD3 (6 bases). TCRdb lists no J gene, so it was determined here by aligning the DNA to germline. The V gene lost 3 bases and the J gene lost 3 bases, with 13 bases spanning the gap. The CDR3 has 14 residues. The V gene's germline CDR1 is GEAIGNYY and CDR2 EKD. The CDR3 DNA is TGTGCCTGTGACGCCGTACTGGGTCCCGATAAACTCATCTTT. It is translated as CACDAVLGPDKLIF.

Relative to its sample, this clone is medium-sized. Within the sample, other DNA sequences also encode this same CDR3. This rearrangement joins TRDV1 to TRDJ1; 11 nucleotides match TRDD3. Germline lookup yields CDR1 TSWWSYY and CDR2 QGS. This CDR3 region has 21 residues. V dropped 1 base and J dropped 11; count of bases not matched to a gene: 27. The CDR3 loop is CALGERSRGLPSGGYTDKLIF. In DNA, the CDR3 is TGTGCTCTTGGGGAACGGTCTCGAGGGCTACCTTCTGGGGGATACACCGACAAGCTCATCTTT.

This clone was detected a few times. TCRdb attributes to this sequence the protein of a much larger clone, which differs from the DNA translation at residue 10; a read error is likely, and the protein displayed is translated from the DNA. Other DNA sequences from this sample encode an identical CDR3 as well. The rearrangement links TRDV2 to TRDJ3; TRDD3 matches at 10 bases. The J gene is absent in TCRdb and was assigned here via DNA matching to germline. This CDR3 region has 17 residues. Germline V gene lookup returns CDR1 GEAIGNYY and CDR2 EKD. CDR3 amino acids: CACDTGGYSRDTRQMFF. The CDR3 nucleotides read TGTGCCTGTGACACTGGGGGATACTCCAGGGACACCCGACAGATGTTTTTC.

Notes on this clone: TCRdb attributes to this sequence the protein of a much larger clone, which differs from the DNA translation at residue 14; a read error is likely, and the protein displayed is translated from the DNA. The chain carries TRDV1 and TRDJ1; 10 bases map to TRDD3. Assignment of the J gene here rests on matching the DNA to germline, because TCRdb gives none. The trim removed 4 bases at V and 1 base at J, leaving 18 bases unmatched. The CDR3 sequence is 20 residues long. Germline loops: CDR1 TSWWSYY, CDR2 QGS. CDR3 bases: TGTGCTCTTGGGGCTTTCCGGCGGGACTGGGGGATTCCAGGCACCGATAAACTCATCTTT. The encoded protein is CALGAFRRDWGIPGTDKLIF.

This clone was picked up a small number of times. Translating this DNA gives a protein that differs at residue 17 from the TCRdb one, which belongs to a much larger clone; a read error is likely, and the protein shown is this translation. This chain links TRDV1 with TRDJ1; 7 nucleotides line up with TRDD3. In the absence of a J gene in TCRdb, the DNA was matched to germline to assign it here. This CDR3 contains 22 residues. V lost 2 bases to trimming and J lost 3 bases; unmatched junction nucleotides: 27. Germline CDR1 and CDR2: TSWWSYY and QGS. The CDR3 region is CALGETGFPPTRGISYADKLIF. CDR3 coding DNA: TGTGCTCTTGGGGAAACCGGCTTCCCACCGACTAGGGGGATTTCGTACGCCGATAAACTCATCTTT.

Only a few counts were recorded for this clone. The protein recorded in TCRdb matches a much larger clone and deviates from this DNA's translation at residue 11, suggesting a read error; the protein here is obtained by translating the DNA. The chain recombines TRDV2 with TRDJ1; 7 bases are a match to TRDD3. TCRdb leaves out the J gene; it was filled in here by matching the DNA to germline. CDR1 is GEAIGNYY, CDR2 EKD, per germline. The CDR3 spans 16 residues. With V trimmed by 8 bases and J by 7 bases, 21 bases remained unmatched. Here the CDR3 DNA reads TGTGCCTATGATCGGGTACTGGGGTATACCGCCCTTAAACTCATCTTT. It codes for CAYDRVLGYTALKLIF.

This clone was counted a few times. This probably arose from a read error, given a far larger clone one base away. Other nucleotide sequences from this sample produce the same CDR3. The chain links TRDV1 to TRDJ1; TRDD3 agrees at 8 bases. No J segment appears in TCRdb, so it was assigned here by matching the sequence to germline. In germline, CDR1 is TSWWSYY, CDR2 QGS. J gave up 6 bases and V 3 bases, and 15 bases lay outside the gene matches. This CDR3 has 17 amino acids. The CDR3: CALGELRAGGLRYKLIF. The CDR3 DNA reads as TGTGCTCTTGGGGAGCTACGTGCTGGGGGACTAAGATATAAACTCATCTTT.

Turning to this clone: The protein held in TCRdb is that of a much larger clone and does not match this DNA's translation at residue 5, likely because of a read error; the protein shown is translated from the DNA. The DNA of the CDR3 is TGTGCTCTTGGGGGCCTACGAGGGGAAGTCACCGATAAACTCATCTTT. Translating it yields CALGGLRGEVTDKLIF. The V and J genes are TRDV1 and TRDJ1; possibly TRDD2 or TRDD3 for D (5 bases each). Here the J gene came from matching the DNA to germline, since TCRdb omits it. CDR3 length equals 16 residues. Trimming took 4 bases from V and 1 from J, leaving 16 bases between them. Germline-derived CDR1 and CDR2 are TSWWSYY and QGS.

This clone has a count of ten or more. TCRdb assigns this DNA the protein of a much larger clone, which departs from its translation at residue 3; this likely reflects a read error, and the protein shown comes from translating the DNA. This sequence joins TRDV2 and TRDJ1; no reliable D call. TCRdb carries no J gene annotation; the J gene was assigned here by matching the DNA with germline. Germline CDR1 reads GEAIGNYY; CDR2 reads EKD. The CDR3 runs 16 residues. CDR3 in amino acids: CARDQCRPSKPDKLIF. The CDR3 bases are TGTGCCCGTGACCAATGCCGCCCCTCCAAGCCCGATAAACTCATCTTT.